These 23 T cell receptor beta chains were all obtained from the same sample, sequenced in a study of molecular identifiers for immune sequencing clone quantification. Each CDR3 protein gets one entry after TCRdb re-called the PCR reads with MiXCR. The table shows under 600,000 distinct CDR3 sequences, with 20% to 25% occurring only once. The source material was naive CD8+ T cells from blood, with Jurkat cell RNA spiked in. This sample's subset: FACS-sorted CD8+CD4-CCR7+CD45RA+ naive T cells. The origin of the receptors is a human donor in good health. Some libraries in this study had Jurkat cell RNA spiked in.

This clonotype was counted only a few times. The gene calls are TRBV30 and TRBJ1-1; D unresolved. The V end lost 1 base, the J end lost 5 bases, and 8 bases lay between the germline ends. CDR3 length equals 12 residues. CDR1 is GTSNPN, CDR2 SVGIG, per germline (reference sequence). CDR3 coding DNA: TGTGCCTGGAGTGAAGGGTTTACTGAAGCTTTCTTT. Amino acid sequence: CAWSEGFTEAFF.

This clonotype has a count of ten or more. The chain recombines TRBV4-3 with TRBJ2-7; 8 nucleotides agree with TRBD1. CDR1 and CDR2 (germline): LGHNA, YSLEER. CDR3 length: 14 amino acids. The V gene end was trimmed by 4 bases and the J gene end by 2 bases; junction bases not matched to a gene: 4. The CDR3 sequence: CASSLTTGAYEQYF. CDR3 sequence (DNA): TGCGCCAGCAGCCTCACGACAGGGGCCTACGAGCAGTACTTC.

V is TRBV5-4 and J is TRBJ2-7, with a tentative D call TRBD1 (6 bases). CDR1 is SGHNT and CDR2 is YYREEE in the germline V gene (reference sequence). V was pared by 2 bases and J by 5 bases, with 11 bases between. The CDR3 totals 13 residues. CDR3 protein: CASSFGGTDEQYF. The CDR3 region has the DNA TGTGCCAGCAGCTTTGGGGGCACCGACGAGCAGTACTTC. The variable domain in full, with the rest retrieved from reference TRBV5-4 and TRBJ2-7, is ETGVTQSPTHLIKTRGQQVTLRCSSQSGHNTVSWYQQALGQGPQFIFQYYREEENGRGNFPPRFSGLQFPNYSSELNVNALELDDSALYLCASSFGGTDEQYFGPGTRLTVT.

This clonotype was detected many times. The rearrangement joins TRBV9 to TRBJ2-2, with 13 bases identical to TRBD2. This CDR3 is 16 amino acids long. With V trimmed by 3 bases and J by 3 bases, 2 bases remained unmatched. CDR1 is SGDLS, CDR2 YYNGEE, per germline. The CDR3, as DNA: TGTGCCAGCAGCGCTGGACTAGCGGGAGACACCGGGGAGCTGTTTTTT. Residues: CASSAGLAGDTGELFF.

At least ten counts were recorded for this clonotype. CDR3 in amino acids: CASSFQRTSGTDTQYF. The CDR3 nucleotides read TGTGCCAGCAGTTTTCAGAGGACTAGCGGCACAGATACGCAGTATTTT. The chain carries TRBV12-3 or TRBV12-4 and TRBJ2-3, with 9 positions matching TRBD2. The trim removed 3 bases at V and 1 base at J, leaving 5 bases unmatched. CDR3 length: 16 residues.

This clonotype has ten or more counts. The chain recombines TRBV24-1 with TRBJ2-3; no reliable D call. In germline, CDR1 is KGHDR, CDR2 SFDVKD. This CDR3 comprises 12 residues. With 3 bases removed from V and 3 bases from J, the gap between germline ends came to 3 bases. The CDR3 DNA follows: TGTGCCACCAGTGATCCTACAGATACGCAGTATTTT. Its protein is CATSDPTDTQYF.

The chain carries TRBV20-1 and TRBJ2-1; 8 bases line up with TRBD2. V lost 3 bases, J lost 4 bases, and 2 bases stayed unmatched. There are 13 residues in the CDR3. CDR1 is DFQATT and CDR2 is SNEGSKA in the germline V gene (reference sequence). The CDR3 DNA sequence: TGCAGTGCTAGTTTAGCGGGGTACAATGAGCAGTTCTTC. Amino acids: CSASLAGYNEQFF.

This clonotype was counted only a few times. The rearrangement uses TRBV20-1 and TRBJ2-7, with D possibly called TRBD1 or TRBD2 (5 bases each). This CDR3 is 12 amino acids long. Trimming left V 6 bases short and J 4 bases short, with 13 bases between. Germline V gene sequence: CDR1 DFQATT, CDR2 SNEGSKA (reference sequence). This CDR3 is CSATGSGYEQYF. For the CDR3, the DNA is TGCAGTGCCACAGGAAGCGGTTACGAGCAGTACTTC.

This clonotype came up many times. V usage is TRBV24-1 and J usage is TRBJ1-1, with D uncertain. This CDR3 contains 13 residues. The germline V and J ends were trimmed by 3 bases and 3 bases, with 7 bases remaining between them. Germline CDR1 and CDR2: KGHDR and SFDVKD. This CDR3 reads CATSDGTYTEAFF. In nucleotides, the CDR3 is TGTGCCACCAGTGATGGTACGTACACTGAAGCTTTCTTT.

The genes are TRBV29-1 and TRBJ2-1; 8 bases map to TRBD1. CDR1 and CDR2 (germline): SQVTM, ANQGSEA. Losses at the gene ends were 3 bases for V and 5 bases for J; bases not matched to a gene: 3. This CDR3 has 13 amino acids. CDR3 region: CSVDRTGNNEQFF. In DNA, the CDR3 is TGCAGCGTTGACAGGACAGGGAACAATGAGCAGTTCTTC.

At least ten counts were recorded for this clonotype. The CDR3 sequence is CSAQERRTGYEQYF. DNA of the CDR3: TGCAGTGCCCAGGAGAGGCGGACAGGCTACGAGCAGTACTTC. The chain employs TRBV20-1 and TRBJ2-7; 7 bases map to TRBD1. The ends lost 6 bases at V and 3 bases at J; junction bases unmatched: 11. The CDR3 runs 14 residues. The germline V gene encodes CDR1 DFQATT and CDR2 SNEGSKA (reference sequence).

This clonotype has a count of ten or more. The chain uses TRBV27 and TRBJ2-1, with D perhaps TRBD1 or TRBD2 (5 bases each). The germline V gene has CDR1 MNHEY and CDR2 SMNVEV (reference sequence). Trimming removed 2 bases from V and 2 bases from J, with 7 bases in between. CDR3 length: 14 residues. In DNA form, the CDR3 reads TGTGCCAGCAGTTTAGTGGGGGCCTACAATGAGCAGTTCTTC. Amino acids: CASSLVGAYNEQFF.

V usage is TRBV7-9 and J usage is TRBJ2-2, with 10 nucleotides matching TRBD2. The length of the CDR3 is 16 residues. Germline V gives CDR1 SEHNR, CDR2 FQNEAQ (reference sequence). The J segment lost 5 bases and the V segment lost 5 bases, leaving 8 bases of the junction unmatched. CDR3 in DNA: TGTGCCAGCAGCCCTACTAGCGGGGTCGGAACCGGGGAGCTGTTTTTT. It yields the protein CASSPTSGVGTGELFF.

This clonotype was seen a few times. V is TRBV6-5 and J is TRBJ2-5; tentatively, D is TRBD1 (5 bases). The CDR3 is 14 amino acids. Germline CDR1 and CDR2: MNHEY and SVGAGI. Trimming removed 5 bases from V and 2 bases from J, with 12 bases in between. The CDR3 nucleotides are TGTGCCAGCAGTGCTGACAGAGCTCAAGAGACCCAGTACTTC. Protein product: CASSADRAQETQYF.

There are many counts of this clonotype. The chain links TRBV4-2 to TRBJ2-7, with a possible D match to TRBD2 (7 bases). CDR3 length: 16 amino acids. V lost 0 bases and J 0 bases, leaving 12 bases between the germline ends. Germline V lookup: CDR1 LGHNA, CDR2 YNFKEQ. CDR3 in DNA: TGTGCCAGCAGCCAAGAAGGGGGGGCCAGCTCCTACGAGCAGTACTTC. Translated: CASSQEGGASSYEQYF.

This clonotype was seen ten or more times. This chain connects TRBV14 to TRBJ1-2; no clear D. Trimming took off 1 base at V and 0 bases at J, with 9 bases between the two ends. The CDR3 length is 15 residues. The germline V gene has CDR1 SGHDN and CDR2 FVKESK. The CDR3 loop is CASSQVHGSNYGYTF. In DNA form, the CDR3 reads TGTGCCAGCAGCCAAGTTCACGGTTCTAACTATGGCTACACCTTC.

On this clonotype itself: A much larger clone is a single base away; this may be a read error. This sequence joins TRBV6-2 or TRBV6-3 and TRBJ1-5; D is possibly TRBD1 (6 bases). Germline CDR1 MNHEY, CDR2 SVGEGT. This CDR3 has 14 residues. The CDR3 sequence is CASKGAGDNLPQHF. In DNA form, the CDR3 reads TGTGCCAGCAAAGGAGCGGGGGACAATCTGCCCCAGCATTTT.

Comments on this clonotype: A read error may be the cause here, since a much bigger clone is one base away. In DNA, the CDR3 is TGCGCCAGCAGCCCATGGACAGGGCTCACCTACGAGCAGTACTTC. Its protein is CASSPWTGLTYEQYF. The rearrangement uses TRBV4-3 and TRBJ2-7; 8 bases line up with TRBD1. The junction had 7 bases not matched to a gene; V was cut back by 4 bases and J by 2 bases. The CDR3 is made up of 15 amino acids. In germline, CDR1 is LGHNA, CDR2 YSLEER.

This clonotype appeared a few times. The chain recombines TRBV28 with TRBJ2-3; D perhaps matches TRBD2 (8 bases). The germline gives CDR1 MDHEN, CDR2 SYDVKM. The CDR3 extends over 17 amino acids. V was trimmed by 3 bases and J by 3 bases, leaving 19 bases between them. The CDR3 region is CASSFTPGGGGTDTQYF. For the CDR3, the DNA is TGTGCCAGCAGTTTCACCCCGGGAGGGGGCGGGACAGATACGCAGTATTTT.

This clonotype was counted ten times or more. This chain links TRBV5-1 with TRBJ1-1; no reliable D call. Deletions cut 2 bases from V and 2 bases from J, with 7 bases between. CDR1 and CDR2 from the germline V gene are SGHRS and YFSETQ. This CDR3 has 13 amino acids. The CDR3 DNA follows: TGCGCCAGCAGCTTCGAGGGAAACACTGAAGCTTTCTTT. Its translation is CASSFEGNTEAFF.

The gene calls are TRBV9 and TRBJ2-3; 10 nucleotides line up with TRBD2. CDR3 size: 15 residues. Germline loops: CDR1 SGDLS, CDR2 YYNGEE. With V trimmed by 2 bases and J by 8 bases, 8 bases remained unmatched. This CDR3 reads CASSVGLASSGTQYF. The CDR3 DNA reads TGTGCCAGCAGCGTGGGACTAGCGAGCTCAGGTACGCAGTATTTT.

Concerning this clonotype itself: A much larger clone is a single base away; this may be a read error. Likely a read error: the CDR3 ends without its conserved phenylalanine or tryptophan. The chain employs TRBV6-5 and TRBJ1-5; no definite D call. The length of the CDR3 is 13 residues. Trimming left V 0 bases short and J 6 bases short, with 6 bases between. Germline assignment: CDR1 MNHEY and CDR2 SVGAGI. The CDR3 nucleotides read TGTGCCAGCAGTTACTCGATTTCTCAGCCCCAGCATCTT. It translates to CASSYSISQPQHL.

About this clonotype itself: One junction end does not reproduce the germline sequence, and a read error may be involved. The chain recombines TRBV7-2 with TRBJ2-1; D unresolved. There are 17 residues in the CDR3. Germline values: CDR1 SGHTA, CDR2 FQGNSA. The CDR3 nucleotides are TGTGCCGGCAGCTTAGTTCTTCGGGTCACACCAGACAATAAGCAGTTCTTC. It yields the protein CAGSLVLRVTPDNKQFF.